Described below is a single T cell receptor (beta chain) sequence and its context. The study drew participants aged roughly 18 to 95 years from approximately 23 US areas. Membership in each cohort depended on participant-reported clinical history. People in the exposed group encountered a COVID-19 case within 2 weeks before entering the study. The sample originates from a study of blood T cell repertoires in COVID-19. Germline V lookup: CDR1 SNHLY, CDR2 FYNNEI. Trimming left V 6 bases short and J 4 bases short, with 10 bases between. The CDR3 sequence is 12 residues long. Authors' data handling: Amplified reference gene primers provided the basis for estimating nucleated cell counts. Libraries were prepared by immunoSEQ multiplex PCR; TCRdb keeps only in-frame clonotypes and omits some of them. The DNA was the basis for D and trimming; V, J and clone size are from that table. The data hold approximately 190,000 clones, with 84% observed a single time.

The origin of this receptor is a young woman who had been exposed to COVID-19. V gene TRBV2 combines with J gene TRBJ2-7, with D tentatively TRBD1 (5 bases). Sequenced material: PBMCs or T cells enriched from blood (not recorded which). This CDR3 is CASSKDRYEQYF. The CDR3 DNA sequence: TGTGCCAGCAGCAAAGACAGATACGAGCAGTACTTC.